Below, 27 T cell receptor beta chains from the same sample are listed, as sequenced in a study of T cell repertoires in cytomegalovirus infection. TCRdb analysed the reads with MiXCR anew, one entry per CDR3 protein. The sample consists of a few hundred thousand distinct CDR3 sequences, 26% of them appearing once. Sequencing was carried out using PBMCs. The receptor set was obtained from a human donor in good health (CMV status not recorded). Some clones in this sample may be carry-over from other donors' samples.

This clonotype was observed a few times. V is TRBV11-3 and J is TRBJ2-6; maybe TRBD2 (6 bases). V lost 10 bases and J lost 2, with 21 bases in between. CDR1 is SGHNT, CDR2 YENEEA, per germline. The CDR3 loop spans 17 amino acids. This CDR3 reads CATSSDGGGPGANVLTF. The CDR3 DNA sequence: TGTGCCACCTCCTCTGACGGGGGTGGCCCTGGGGCCAACGTCCTGACTTTC.

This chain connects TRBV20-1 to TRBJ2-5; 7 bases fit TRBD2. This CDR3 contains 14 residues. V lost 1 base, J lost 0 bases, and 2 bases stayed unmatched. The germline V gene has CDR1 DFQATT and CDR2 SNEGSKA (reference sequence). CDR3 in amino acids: CSARVTSDQETQYF. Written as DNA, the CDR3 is TGCAGTGCTAGAGTCACTAGCGACCAAGAGACCCAGTACTTC.

The CDR3 region is CASSLSQGMARNTIYF. The CDR3 DNA reads TGTGCCAGCAGTTTAAGCCAGGGAATGGCTCGAAACACCATATATTTT. The V gene is TRBV12-3 or TRBV12-4, the J gene TRBJ1-3, with D possibly being TRBD1 (5 bases). Trimming stripped 2 bases from V and 5 bases from J, with 16 bases between. This CDR3 is 16 amino acids long.

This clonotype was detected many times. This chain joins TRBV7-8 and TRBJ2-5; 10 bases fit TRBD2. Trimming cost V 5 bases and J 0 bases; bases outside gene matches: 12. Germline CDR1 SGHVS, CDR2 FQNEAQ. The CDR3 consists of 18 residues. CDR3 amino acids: CASSPLGRLAGHQETQYF. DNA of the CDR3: TGTGCCAGCAGCCCACTCGGCAGACTAGCGGGCCACCAAGAGACCCAGTACTTC.

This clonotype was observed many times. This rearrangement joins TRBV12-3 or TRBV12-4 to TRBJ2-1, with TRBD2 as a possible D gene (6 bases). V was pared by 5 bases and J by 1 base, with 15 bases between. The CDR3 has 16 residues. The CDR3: CASSTSERASYNEQFF. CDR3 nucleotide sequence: TGTGCCAGCAGTACCTCAGAGCGGGCGTCCTACAATGAGCAGTTCTTC.

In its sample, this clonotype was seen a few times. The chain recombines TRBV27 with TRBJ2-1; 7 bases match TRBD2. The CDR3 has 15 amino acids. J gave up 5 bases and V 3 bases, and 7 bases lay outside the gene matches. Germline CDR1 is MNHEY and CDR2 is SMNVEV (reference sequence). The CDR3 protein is CASSFYSGTHNEQFF. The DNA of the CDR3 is TGTGCCAGCAGTTTTTACAGCGGGACTCACAATGAGCAGTTCTTC.

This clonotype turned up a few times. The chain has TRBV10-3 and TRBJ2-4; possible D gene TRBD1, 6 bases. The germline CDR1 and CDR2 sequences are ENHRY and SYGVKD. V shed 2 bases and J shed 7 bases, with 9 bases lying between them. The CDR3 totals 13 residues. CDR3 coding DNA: TGTGCCATCAGTGAGAGCACAGGGAACATTCAGTACTTC. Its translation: CAISESTGNIQYF.

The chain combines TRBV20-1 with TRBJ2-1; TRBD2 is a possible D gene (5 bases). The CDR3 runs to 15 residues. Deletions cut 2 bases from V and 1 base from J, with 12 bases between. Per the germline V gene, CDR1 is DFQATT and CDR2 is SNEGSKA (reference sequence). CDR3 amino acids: CSARLEGRSYNEQFF. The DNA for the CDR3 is TGCAGTGCTAGATTAGAGGGCCGGTCCTACAATGAGCAGTTCTTC.

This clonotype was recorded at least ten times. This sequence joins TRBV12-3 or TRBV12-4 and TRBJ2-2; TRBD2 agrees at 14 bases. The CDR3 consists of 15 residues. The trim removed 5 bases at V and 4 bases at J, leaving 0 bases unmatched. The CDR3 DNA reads TGTGCCAGCAGTGGACTAGCGGGAGGCACCGGGGAGCTGTTTTTT. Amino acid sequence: CASSGLAGGTGELFF.

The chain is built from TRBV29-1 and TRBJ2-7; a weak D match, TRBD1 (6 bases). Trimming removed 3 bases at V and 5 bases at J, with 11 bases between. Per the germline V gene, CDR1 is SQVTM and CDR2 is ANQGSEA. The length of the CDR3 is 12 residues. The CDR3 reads CSVDRQGHEQYF. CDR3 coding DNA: TGCAGCGTTGATCGGCAGGGGCACGAGCAGTACTTC.

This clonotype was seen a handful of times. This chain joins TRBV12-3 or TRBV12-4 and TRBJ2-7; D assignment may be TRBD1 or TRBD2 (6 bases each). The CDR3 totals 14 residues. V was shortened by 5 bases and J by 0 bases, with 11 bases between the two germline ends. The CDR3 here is CASSIGGSSYEQYV. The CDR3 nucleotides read TGTGCCAGCAGTATAGGGGGGAGCTCCTACGAGCAGTACGTC.

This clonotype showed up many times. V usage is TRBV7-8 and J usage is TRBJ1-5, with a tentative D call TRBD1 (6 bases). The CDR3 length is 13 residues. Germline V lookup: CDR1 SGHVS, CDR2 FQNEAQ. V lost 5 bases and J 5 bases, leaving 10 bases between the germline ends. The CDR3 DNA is TGTGCCAGCAGCCAACAGGGCTATCAGCCCCAGCATTTT. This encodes CASSQQGYQPQHF.

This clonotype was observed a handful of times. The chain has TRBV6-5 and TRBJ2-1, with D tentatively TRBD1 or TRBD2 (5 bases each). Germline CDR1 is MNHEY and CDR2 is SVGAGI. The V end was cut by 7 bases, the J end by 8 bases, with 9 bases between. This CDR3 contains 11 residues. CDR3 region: CASIMGDEQFF. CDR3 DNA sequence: TGTGCCAGCATAATGGGGGATGAGCAGTTCTTC.

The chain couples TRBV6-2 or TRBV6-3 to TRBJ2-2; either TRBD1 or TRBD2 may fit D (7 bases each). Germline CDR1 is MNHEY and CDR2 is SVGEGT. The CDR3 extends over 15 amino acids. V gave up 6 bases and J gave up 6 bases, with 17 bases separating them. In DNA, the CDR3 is TGTGCCAGCAGGGCAGGGGGGGCCAACGCCGGGGAGCTGTTTTTT. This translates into CASRAGGANAGELFF.

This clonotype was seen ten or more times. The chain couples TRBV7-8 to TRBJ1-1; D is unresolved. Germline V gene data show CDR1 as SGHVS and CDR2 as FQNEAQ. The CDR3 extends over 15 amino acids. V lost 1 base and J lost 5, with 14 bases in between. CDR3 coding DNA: TGTGCCAGCAGCTTAGTAACCTCCGCGGGGACTGAAGCTTTCTTT. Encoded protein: CASSLVTSAGTEAFF. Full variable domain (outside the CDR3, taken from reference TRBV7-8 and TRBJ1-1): GAGVSQSPRYKVAKRGQDVALRCDPISGHVSLFWYQQALGQGPEFLTYFQNEAQLDKSGLPSDRFFAERPEGSVSTLKIQRTQQEDSAVYLCASSLVTSAGTEAFFGQGTRLTVV.

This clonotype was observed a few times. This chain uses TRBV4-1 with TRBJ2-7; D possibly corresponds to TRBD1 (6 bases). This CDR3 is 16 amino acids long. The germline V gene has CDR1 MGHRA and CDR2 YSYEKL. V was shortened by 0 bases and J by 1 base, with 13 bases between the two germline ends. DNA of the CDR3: TGCGCCAGCAGCCAAGATATGCAGGGGCGATCCTACGAGCAGTACTTC. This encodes CASSQDMQGRSYEQYF.

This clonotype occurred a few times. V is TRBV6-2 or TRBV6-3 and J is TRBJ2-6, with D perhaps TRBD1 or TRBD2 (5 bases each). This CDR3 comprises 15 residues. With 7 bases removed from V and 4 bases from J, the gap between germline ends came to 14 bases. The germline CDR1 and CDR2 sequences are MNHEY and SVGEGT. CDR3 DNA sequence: TGTGCCAGCATCCAGAGGGGCTCAGGGGCCAACGTCCTGACTTTC. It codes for CASIQRGSGANVLTF.

CDR3: CASSQRHQLWEQYF. CDR3 sequence (DNA): TGTGCCAGCAGCCAGAGACACCAATTGTGGGAGCAGTACTTC. The rearrangement joins TRBV6-2 or TRBV6-3 to TRBJ2-7; D gene ambiguous. Germline V CDR1 and CDR2: MNHEY, SVGEGT. The CDR3 sequence is 14 residues long. The V gene lost 6 bases and the J gene lost 7 bases, with 19 bases spanning the gap.

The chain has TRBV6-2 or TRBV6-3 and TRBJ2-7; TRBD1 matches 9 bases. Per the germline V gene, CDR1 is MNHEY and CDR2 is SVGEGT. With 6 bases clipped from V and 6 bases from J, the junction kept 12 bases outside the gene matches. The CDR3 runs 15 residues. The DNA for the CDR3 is TGTGCCAGCAGCCGCGGACAGGGGAAGTGGGGCGAGCAGTACGTC. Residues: CASSRGQGKWGEQYV.

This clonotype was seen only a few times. DNA for the CDR3: TGTGCCAGCAGTCCACGGGAGGGCTTTCCAAACATTCAGTACTTC. This encodes CASSPREGFPNIQYF. V usage is TRBV12-3 or TRBV12-4 and J usage is TRBJ2-4; TRBD2 agrees at 8 bases. V was pared by 5 bases and J by 6 bases, with 9 bases of the junction left unmatched. This CDR3 is 15 amino acids long.

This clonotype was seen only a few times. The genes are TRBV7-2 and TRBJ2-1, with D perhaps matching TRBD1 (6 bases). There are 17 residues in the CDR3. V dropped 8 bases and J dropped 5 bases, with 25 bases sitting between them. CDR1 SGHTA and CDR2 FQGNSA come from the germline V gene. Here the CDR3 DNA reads TGTGCCAGCTCACAGCTAACAGGGCGACTTTCACACAATGAGCAGTTCTTC. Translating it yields CASSQLTGRLSHNEQFF.

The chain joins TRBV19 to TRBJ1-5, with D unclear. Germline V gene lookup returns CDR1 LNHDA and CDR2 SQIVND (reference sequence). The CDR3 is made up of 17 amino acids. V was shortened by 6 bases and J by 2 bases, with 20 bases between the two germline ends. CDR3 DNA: TGTGCCAGTAGGCCCCCTGCGGGCCGATTCGGCAATCAGCCCCAGCATTTT. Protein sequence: CASRPPAGRFGNQPQHF.

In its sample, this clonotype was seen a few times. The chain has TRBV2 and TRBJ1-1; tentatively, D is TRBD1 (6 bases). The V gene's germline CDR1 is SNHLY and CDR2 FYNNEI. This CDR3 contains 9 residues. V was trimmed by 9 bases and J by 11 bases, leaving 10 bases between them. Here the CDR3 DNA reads TGTGCCAGACAGGGATCGGCTTTCTTT. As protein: CARQGSAFF.

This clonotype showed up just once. This CDR3 is CASSVTGNQETQYF. The CDR3 nucleotides are TGCGCCAGCAGCGTGACGGGGAATCAAGAGACCCAGTACTTC. V is TRBV5-1 and J is TRBJ2-5; D might be TRBD2 (5 bases). The CDR3 has 14 residues. Trimming cost V 4 bases and J 2 bases, with 12 bases left between them. The germline V gene has CDR1 SGHRS and CDR2 YFSETQ.

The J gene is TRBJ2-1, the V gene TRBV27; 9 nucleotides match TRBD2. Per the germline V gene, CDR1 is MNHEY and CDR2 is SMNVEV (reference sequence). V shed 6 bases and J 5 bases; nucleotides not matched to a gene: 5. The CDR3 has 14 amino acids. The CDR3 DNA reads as TGTGCCAGCAGCGGACTAGCGAATAACAATGAGCAGTTCTTC. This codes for CASSGLANNNEQFF.

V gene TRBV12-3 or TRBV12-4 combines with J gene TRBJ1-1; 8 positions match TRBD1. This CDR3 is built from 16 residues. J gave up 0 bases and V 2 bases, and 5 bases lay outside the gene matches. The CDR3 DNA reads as TGTGCCAGCAGTTTACCCACAGGGGGTATGAACACTGAAGCTTTCTTT. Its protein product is CASSLPTGGMNTEAFF.

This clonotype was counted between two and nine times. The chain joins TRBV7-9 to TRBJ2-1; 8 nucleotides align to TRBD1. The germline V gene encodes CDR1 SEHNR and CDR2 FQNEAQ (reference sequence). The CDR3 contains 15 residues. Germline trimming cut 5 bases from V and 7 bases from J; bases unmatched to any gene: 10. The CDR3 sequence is CASSLERTGRNEQFF. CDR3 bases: TGTGCCAGCAGCCTCGAAAGGACAGGGAGAAATGAGCAGTTCTTC.